A single sample is the source of the 18 T cell receptor beta chains below, sequenced in a study of HIV-infected patients and healthy controls. TCRdb re-analysed the 5' RACE reads in MiXCR, keeping a single row per CDR3 protein. This table holds around 20,000 distinct CDR3 sequences, roughly 19% found once. Sequenced input: CD8+ T cells from blood. The receptors were gathered from a human donor in good health.

This chain connects TRBV6-4 to TRBJ2-2, with 7 positions matching TRBD2. J lost 6 bases, V lost 3 bases, and 1 base had no gene match. The V gene's germline CDR1 is MRHNA and CDR2 SNTAGT. CDR3 length equals 13 residues. In DNA form, the CDR3 reads TGTGCCAGCAGTGAGCGGGAGTCCGGGGAGCTGTTTTTT. Amino acids: CASSERESGELFF.

This clonotype rates as medium-sized (0.01 to 0.1%). The CDR3 sequence is CASSPDRFRLQETQYF. The CDR3 coding sequence is TGTGCCAGCAGCCCAGACCGATTTAGACTACAAGAGACCCAGTACTTC. J is TRBJ2-5 and V is TRBV7-9; maybe TRBD2 (5 bases). Germline V CDR1 and CDR2: SEHNR, FQNEAQ (reference sequence). V was clipped by 5 bases and J by 2 bases, with 18 bases between them. The CDR3 sequence is 16 residues long. Supplemented by reference TRBV7-9 and TRBJ2-5, the full variable domain reads DTGVSQNPRHKITKRGQNVTFRCDPISEHNRLYWYRQTLGQGPEFLTYFQNEAQLEKSRLLSDRFSAERPKGSFSTLEIQRTEQGDSAMYLCASSPDRFRLQETQYFGPGTRLLVL.

This clonotype showed up just a few times. The chain carries TRBV28 and TRBJ2-3; D not resolved. Germline CDR1 MDHEN, CDR2 SYDVKM. The CDR3 spans 17 residues. V lost 2 bases to trimming and J lost 2 bases, with 17 bases between them. The CDR3 protein is CASSLQPTGPSTDTQYF. The CDR3 bases are TGTGCCAGCAGTTTACAACCGACTGGCCCCTCCACAGATACGCAGTATTTT. Together with reference TRBV28 and TRBJ2-3, the CDR3 gives the full variable domain: DVKVTQSSRYLVKRTGEKVFLECVQDMDHENMFWYRQDPGLGLRLIYFSYDVKMKEKGDIPEGYSVSREKKERFSLILESASTNQTSMYLCASSLQPTGPSTDTQYFGPGTRLTVL.

V is TRBV25-1 and J is TRBJ1-3; the D is unclear. The germline V and J ends were trimmed by 5 bases and 4 bases, with 15 bases remaining between them. This CDR3 has 15 amino acids. The V gene's germline CDR1 is MGHDK and CDR2 SYGVNS. The CDR3 here is CASSIGEFEGNTIYF. CDR3 bases: TGTGCCAGCAGTATCGGAGAATTTGAGGGAAACACCATATATTTT.

This clonotype was counted at least ten times. The chain links TRBV5-5 to TRBJ2-7; 8 nucleotides line up with TRBD2. CDR3 size: 15 residues. Looked up from germline, CDR1 is SGHKS and CDR2 is YYEKEE (reference sequence). The V and J ends lost 4 bases and 0 bases, in that order; junction bases with no gene match: 6. CDR3 in amino acids: CASSLGAGGSYEQYF. The CDR3 DNA is TGTGCCAGCAGCCTGGGGGCGGGGGGCTCCTACGAGCAGTACTTC.

V is TRBV10-3 and J is TRBJ2-2; 8 bases agree with TRBD1. From germline, CDR1 is ENHRY and CDR2 SYGVKD. The CDR3 length is 14 residues. The V gene end was trimmed by 7 bases and the J gene end by 7 bases; junction bases not matched to a gene: 8. The CDR3 nucleotides read TGTGCCATCAATTCTCAGGGGGCTGGCGGGGAGCTGTTTTTT. Translation gives CAINSQGAGGELFF.

This clonotype was found many times. The CDR3 is CASSLRGLAGVPPYEQYF. CDR3 coding DNA: TGTGCCAGCAGCCTTAGGGGACTAGCGGGAGTCCCCCCCTACGAGCAGTACTTC. This sequence joins TRBV6-5 and TRBJ2-7; 14 bases fit TRBD2. CDR3 size: 18 residues. Germline V lookup: CDR1 MNHEY, CDR2 SVGAGI. V shed 6 bases, J shed 2 bases, and the junction held 12 bases outside the gene matches.

Ten or more counts support this clonotype. The genes are TRBV29-1 and TRBJ2-2, with D unresolved. The CDR3 is 13 amino acids. The germline CDR1 and CDR2 sequences are SQVTM and ANQGSEA. The V end lost 1 base, the J end lost 2 bases, and 5 bases lay between the germline ends. CDR3 DNA sequence: TGCAGCGTTGAAGCGGCTAACACCGGGGAGCTGTTTTTT. It is translated as CSVEAANTGELFF.

This clonotype was observed many times. The rearrangement uses TRBV2 and TRBJ2-3; 12 positions match TRBD2. Germline loops: CDR1 SNHLY, CDR2 FYNNEI. The V and J ends lost 8 bases and 2 bases, in that order; junction bases with no gene match: 11. The CDR3 spans 17 residues. The CDR3 DNA is TGTGCCAGCTTAGTTCGGACTAGCGGGGTGTTCACAGATACGCAGTATTTT. Protein: CASLVRTSGVFTDTQYF. Based on the CDR3 plus reference TRBV2 and TRBJ2-3, the full variable domain is EPEVTQTPSHQVTQMGQEVILRCVPISNHLYFYWYRQILGQKVEFLVSFYNNEISEKSEIFDDQFSVERPDGSNFTLKIRSTKLEDSAMYFCASLVRTSGVFTDTQYFGPGTRLTVL.

The chain employs TRBV7-8 and TRBJ2-3; TRBD1 aligns across 8 bases. The CDR3 spans 15 residues. CDR1 and CDR2 (germline): SGHVS, FQNEAQ. V dropped 5 bases and J dropped 1; count of bases not matched to a gene: 5. The CDR3 bases are TGTGCCAGCAGCACACAGGGGGGTCGCACAGATACGCAGTATTTT. This translates into CASSTQGGRTDTQYF. The whole variable domain, filled in from reference TRBV7-8 and TRBJ2-3, reads GAGVSQSPRYKVAKRGQDVALRCDPISGHVSLFWYQQALGQGPEFLTYFQNEAQLDKSGLPSDRFFAERPEGSVSTLKIQRTQQEDSAVYLCASSTQGGRTDTQYFGPGTRLTVL.

This clonotype appeared many times. The chain links TRBV9 to TRBJ2-3; the D is unclear. The ends were cut back, 1 base at V and 4 bases at J, with 4 bases in the middle. The CDR3 is 12 residues long. CDR1 is SGDLS and CDR2 is YYNGEE in the germline V gene. DNA for the CDR3: TGTGCCAGCAGCGTAACGGCAGATACGCAGTATTTT. This gives the protein CASSVTADTQYF.

There are a few counts of this clonotype. This chain connects TRBV6-4 to TRBJ1-2; D may be TRBD1 (6 bases). The V and J ends lost 0 bases and 8 bases respectively, with 13 bases between them. Germline V gene lookup returns CDR1 MRHNA and CDR2 SNTAGT. The CDR3 consists of 14 residues. The CDR3 DNA is TGTGCCAGCAGTGACTCCCCGGGGGCAACCGGCTACACCTTC. Its protein product is CASSDSPGATGYTF.

The chain joins TRBV6-2 or TRBV6-3 to TRBJ2-1, with a possible D match to TRBD1 (5 bases). Between the trimmed V and J ends, which lost 5 bases and 4 bases, there was a span of 18 bases. The germline gives CDR1 MNHEY, CDR2 SVGEGT. This CDR3 has 16 amino acids. This CDR3 is CASSNGLGAKYNEQFF. The CDR3, as DNA: TGTGCCAGCAGTAACGGATTAGGGGCTAAATACAATGAGCAGTTCTTC.

This clonotype showed up many times. V is TRBV29-1 and J is TRBJ1-2; 7 positions agree with TRBD1. Germline V gene lookup returns CDR1 SQVTM and CDR2 ANQGSEA. This CDR3 is 16 amino acids long. The V gene end was trimmed by 3 bases and the J gene end by 2 bases; junction bases not matched to a gene: 12. CDR3 sequence: CSVEGSKTGPNYGYTF. CDR3 in DNA: TGCAGCGTTGAGGGTTCGAAGACAGGGCCCAACTATGGCTACACCTTC.

The chain couples TRBV20-1 to TRBJ2-7; D is ambiguous. The CDR3 is made up of 12 amino acids. Trimming removed 0 bases at V and 3 bases at J, with 6 bases between. Per the germline V gene, CDR1 is DFQATT and CDR2 is SNEGSKA (reference sequence). CDR3 in DNA: TGCAGTGCTAGAGACTATAACTACGAGCAGTACTTC. It translates to CSARDYNYEQYF.

V usage is TRBV10-3 and J usage is TRBJ2-3, with 10 bases identical to TRBD2. The CDR3 length is 16 residues. In germline, CDR1 is ENHRY, CDR2 SYGVKD. The V gene end was trimmed by 0 bases and the J gene end by 6 bases; junction bases not matched to a gene: 6. CDR3 sequence: CAISESAGGLSDTQYF. DNA for the CDR3: TGTGCCATCAGTGAGTCAGCGGGGGGGCTTTCGGATACGCAGTATTTT.

V gene TRBV6-2 or TRBV6-3 combines with J gene TRBJ2-7; tentative D call: TRBD1 (7 bases). The CDR3 is made up of 14 amino acids. The V end lost 5 bases, the J end lost 1 base, and 12 bases lay between the germline ends. Germline V gives CDR1 MNHEY, CDR2 SVGEGT. The CDR3 region has the DNA TGTGCCAGCAGTCCTGCAGGGGGGTCCTACGAGCAGTACTTC. It specifies CASSPAGGSYEQYF.

The J gene is TRBJ2-1, the V gene TRBV4-2; 13 nucleotides match TRBD2. CDR1 is LGHNA and CDR2 is YNFKEQ in the germline V gene. The CDR3 is 15 residues long. Germline trimming cut 4 bases from V and 7 bases from J; bases unmatched to any gene: 4. For the CDR3, the DNA is TGTGCCAGCAGCCCGACTAGCGGGGGGAATAATGAGCAGTTCTTC. Its protein product is CASSPTSGGNNEQFF.